Following are 6 T cell receptor beta chains from one sample sequenced in a study of CXCR3-negative and CXCR3-positive naive CD8 T cells. Findings and caveats of the study: TRB CDR3 hydrophobicity was greater in CXCR3-positive naive cells than in CXCR3-negative naive cells.

TRB cDNA libraries were made by UMI-labeled 5' RACE. TCRdb reprocessed the 5' RACE reads; each CDR3 protein has one entry and no DNA is given. Its table records about 90,000 distinct CDR3 sequences. Which antigens these TCRs recognize remains unknown. Sequencing input: naive CXCR3+ CD8+ T cells from blood. Subset defined: CD45RO-CCR7+CD27+CD95- naive CD8+ T cells expressing CXCR3 (TNR3+). These receptors were taken from a human donor in good health. Some clones in this sample may be carry-over from other donors' samples.

The chain uses TRBV28 and TRBJ2-1; TCRdb designates TRBD1, a call that cannot be tested without DNA. There are 16 residues in the CDR3. Germline assignment: CDR1 MDHEN and CDR2 SYDVKM. The CDR3 is CASSPAGGQDPNEQFF. The variable domain in full, with the rest retrieved from reference TRBV28 and TRBJ2-1, is DVKVTQSSRYLVKRTGEKVFLECVQDMDHENMFWYRQDPGLGLRLIYFSYDVKMKEKGDIPEGYSVSREKKERFSLILESASTNQTSMYLCASSPAGGQDPNEQFFGPGTRLTVL.

The V call is TRBV6-9, the J call TRBJ2-7; without DNA, the TCRdb call of TRBD2 cannot be checked. CDR1 and CDR2 from the germline V gene are MNHGY and SVAAGI. This CDR3 comprises 15 residues. CDR3 loop: CASSCRPQGSYEQYF.

This chain uses TRBV28 with TRBJ1-1. This CDR3 is built from 14 residues. Germline lookup yields CDR1 MDHEN and CDR2 SYDVKM. The CDR3: CASSLNNLDTEAFF.

The CDR3 is CASSPDRYFNEQFF. The chain carries TRBV7-9 and TRBJ2-1; TCRdb designates TRBD1, a call that cannot be tested without DNA. The length of the CDR3 is 14 residues. Germline lookup yields CDR1 SEHNR and CDR2 FQNEAQ (reference sequence).

This chain connects TRBV28 to TRBJ2-5; TCRdb lists TRBD1, though no DNA is available to test this call. From germline, CDR1 is MDHEN and CDR2 SYDVKM. There are 16 residues in the CDR3. This CDR3 is CASSPGQGANQETQYF.

The CDR3 sequence is CARSASGSDEQFF. The V call is TRBV28, the J call TRBJ2-1; TCRdb's D call of TRBD2 is untestable without DNA. This CDR3 is built from 13 residues. The germline V gene has CDR1 MDHEN and CDR2 SYDVKM.